The 13 T cell receptor beta chains reported below all come from one sample, sequenced in a study of cytomegalovirus exposure and HLA in healthy donors. The PCR had 60 Vbeta and 13 Jbeta primers. Some clones are missing from TCRdb's copy, which holds only in-frame ones; the method was immunoSEQ multiplex PCR. The sample lists some 120,000 clones, less than 80% occurring once. The sequenced material came from PBMCs. These receptors were taken from a man between 40 and 49 years old in good health and CMV-seropositive.

With regard to this clone: Other nucleotide sequences from this sample produce the same CDR3. This rearrangement joins TRBV30 to TRBJ2-7; 7 nucleotides match TRBD1. V was clipped by 3 bases and J by 0 bases; unmatched bases: 2. The CDR3 runs to 13 residues. Germline CDR1 is GTSNPN and CDR2 is SVGIG (reference sequence). The DNA of the CDR3 is TGTGCCTGGAGCGCAGGGGGCTCCTACGAGCAGTACTTC. Its translation is CAWSAGGSYEQYF.

This chain joins TRBV5-4 and TRBJ1-1; 11 bases are a match to TRBD1. The length of the CDR3 is 15 residues. Unmatched junction bases numbered 7, after V lost 4 bases and J lost 5 bases. Per germline, CDR1 SGHNT and CDR2 YYREEE (reference sequence). The CDR3 sequence is CASSPGTGGGTEAFF. DNA for the CDR3: TGTGCCAGCAGCCCCGGGACAGGGGGAGGGACTGAAGCTTTCTTT.

The J gene is TRBJ2-6, the V gene TRBV5-4; 7 nucleotides align to TRBD2. Germline-derived CDR1 and CDR2 are SGHNT and YYREEE (reference sequence). The CDR3 sequence is 17 residues long. V lost 4 bases and J lost 0; bases outside the gene matches: 7. The CDR3 region has the DNA TGTGCCAGCAGCCTGGGCGGGGGAAGCTCTGGGGCCAACGTCCTGACTTTC. Translation gives CASSLGGGSSGANVLTF.

The chain recombines TRBV29-1 with TRBJ2-7, with 12 bases fitting TRBD2. V gave up 5 bases and J gave up 7 bases; unmatched junction bases: 15. CDR3 length: 16 amino acids. The germline V gene has CDR1 SQVTM and CDR2 ANQGSEA. CDR3 coding DNA: TGCAGCGTTAAAAGGAGACAGACTAGCGGGAGTGGGGAGCAGTACTTC. Protein: CSVKRRQTSGSGEQYF.

The J gene is TRBJ2-5, the V gene TRBV10-1; 8 bases align to TRBD1. Germline V gene sequence: CDR1 WNHNN, CDR2 SYGVQD (reference sequence). There are 14 residues in the CDR3. With 6 bases clipped from V and 5 bases from J, the junction kept 8 bases outside the gene matches. The chain's CDR3 is CASRDDRGLETQYF. The CDR3 DNA is TGCGCCAGCAGGGATGACAGGGGATTGGAGACCCAGTACTTC.

The chain links TRBV6-5 to TRBJ2-1, with 9 bases that match TRBD1. Germline V lookup: CDR1 MNHEY, CDR2 SVGAGI. V shed 6 bases and J 10 bases; nucleotides not matched to a gene: 13. The length of the CDR3 is 15 residues. The CDR3 bases are TGTGCCAGCAGCCTGGGACAGGGAAGCTTGGGGGAGCAGTTCTTC. This gives the protein CASSLGQGSLGEQFF.

The gene calls are TRBV27 and TRBJ2-7; tentatively, D is TRBD2 (6 bases). V shed 6 bases and J shed 2 bases, with 17 bases lying between them. Germline V lookup: CDR1 MNHEY, CDR2 SMNVEV (reference sequence). There are 15 residues in the CDR3. The CDR3 coding sequence is TGTGCCAGCAGCCTCAGCGGGCCCATCCCCTACGAGCAGTACTTC. Translation gives CASSLSGPIPYEQYF.

The chain has TRBV14 and TRBJ2-1, with a possible D match to TRBD2 (6 bases). This CDR3 contains 14 residues. Germline V gene sequence: CDR1 SGHDN, CDR2 FVKESK. The V gene lost 0 bases and the J gene lost 7 bases, with 10 bases spanning the gap. CDR3 residues: CASSQDRGFNEQFF. The CDR3 DNA sequence: TGTGCCAGCAGCCAAGATCGGGGGTTTAATGAGCAGTTCTTC.

This chain joins TRBV28 and TRBJ1-6, with no clear D. The V gene's germline CDR1 is MDHEN and CDR2 SYDVKM. This CDR3 has 15 residues. V was clipped by 3 bases and J by 0 bases, with 6 bases between them. In DNA form, the CDR3 reads TGTGCCAGCAGTTTTGGGAGCTCCTATAATTCACCCCTCCACTTT. Its protein is CASSFGSSYNSPLHF.

This clone is a singleton in its sample. The rearrangement uses TRBV18 and TRBJ1-1; the D is unclear. The CDR3 extends over 16 amino acids. Germline V lookup: CDR1 KGHSH, CDR2 LQKENI. V lost 2 bases and J 0 bases, leaving 13 bases between the germline ends. CDR3 residues: CASSPAAVPVNTEAFF. The CDR3 nucleotides read TGTGCCAGCTCACCAGCCGCGGTTCCAGTGAACACTGAAGCTTTCTTT.

This clone was counted between two and nine times. The V call is TRBV25-1, the J call TRBJ1-1; maybe TRBD1 (6 bases). Per germline, CDR1 MGHDK and CDR2 SYGVNS. Trimming shortened V by 5 bases and J by 4 bases, and 17 bases separated the two germline ends. The CDR3 length is 15 residues. The DNA for the CDR3 is TGTGCCAGCAGTCCTAAACAGGGCGTGATCACTGAAGCTTTCTTT. Translation gives CASSPKQGVITEAFF.

The CDR3 protein is CASSLEGHPRSDTEAFF. CDR3 coding DNA: TGCGCCAGCAGCTTGGAAGGACACCCGAGAAGCGACACTGAAGCTTTCTTT. The genes are TRBV5-1 and TRBJ1-1; a weak D match, TRBD1 (5 bases). CDR3 length: 17 residues. Per germline, CDR1 SGHRS and CDR2 YFSETQ. V dropped 0 bases and J dropped 3 bases, with 18 bases sitting between them.

This sequence joins TRBV5-4 and TRBJ2-5; TRBD1 is a possible D gene (5 bases). The CDR3 has 13 amino acids. The V end lost 4 bases, the J end lost 4 bases, and 11 bases lay between the germline ends. Germline CDR1 SGHNT, CDR2 YYREEE (reference sequence). Written as DNA, the CDR3 is TGTGCCAGCAGCGCAGGGTTTGGAGAGACCCAGTACTTC. It encodes CASSAGFGETQYF.